This T cell receptor beta chain was profiled in a study of cytomegalovirus exposure and HLA in healthy donors. Donors were drawn from the approximately 110-subject validation cohort, separate from the approximately 700-subject first cohort. Overall study results and limits: A list of roughly 160 TCR beta chains associated with cytomegalovirus was given.

Assay used: immunoSEQ multiplex PCR; TCRdb lists only in-frame clones, some missing. The data hold about 130,000 clones, with 89% observed a single time. In the case of this clone: Antigen unknown.

The CDR3 is 18 residues long. V lost 3 bases to trimming and J lost 2 bases; unmatched junction nucleotides: 14. Germline CDR1 SGHTA, CDR2 FQGNSA. The sequenced material came from PBMCs. The gene calls are TRBV7-2 and TRBJ2-5; TRBD2 agrees at 8 bases. This receptor was obtained from a woman younger than 35 in good health and CMV-seronegative. The CDR3 protein is CASSFLHLLAGRQETQYF. CDR3 DNA: TGTGCCAGCAGCTTCCTACACCTCTTAGCGGGAAGGCAAGAGACCCAGTACTTC.